The 24 T cell receptor beta chains in this list originate from one sample, sequenced in a study of shared clonotypes between healthy human individuals. It was CD45RO-negative cells, positively selected for CCR7, that made up naive CD8 cells, with terminally differentiated effector memory CD45RA+ cells excluded. The protocol was immunoSEQ multiplex PCR, while the TCRdb copy is restricted to in-frame clones and leaves out a portion. The sample yields millions of clones, about 93% seen once. Sequences were obtained from naive CD8+ T cells from PBMCs. The origin of the receptors is a man younger than 30 in good health. Some clones in this sample may be carry-over from other donors' samples.

This chain links TRBV2 with TRBJ2-1, with a possible D match to TRBD2 (6 bases). The CDR3 runs 14 residues. V was pared by 3 bases and J by 3 bases, with 9 bases between. In germline, CDR1 is SNHLY, CDR2 FYNNEI. The DNA of the CDR3 is TGTGCCAGCAGTGAGGGCGGGGTCTACAATGAGCAGTTCTTC. This gives the protein CASSEGGVYNEQFF.

The V call is TRBV28, the J call TRBJ2-1; perhaps TRBD2 as D (6 bases). V dropped 6 bases and J dropped 1 base, with 13 bases sitting between them. This CDR3 region has 15 residues. Germline V gene data show CDR1 as MDHEN and CDR2 as SYDVKM. The CDR3 region has the DNA TGTGCCAGCAGCCCTCTCGGAGGGTCCTACAATGAGCAGTTCTTC. Amino acids: CASSPLGGSYNEQFF.

The gene calls are TRBV6-5 and TRBJ2-7; D unresolved. The germline V gene has CDR1 MNHEY and CDR2 SVGAGI. The CDR3 spans 15 residues. With 0 bases removed from V and 2 bases from J, the gap between germline ends came to 11 bases. The CDR3 sequence: CASSYSIPVPYEQYF. As DNA, the CDR3 is TGTGCCAGCAGTTACTCGATCCCAGTTCCCTACGAGCAGTACTTC.

The V call is TRBV28, the J call TRBJ1-1; 7 bases are shared with TRBD1. The CDR3 sequence is 12 residues long. In germline, CDR1 is MDHEN, CDR2 SYDVKM. V gave up 5 bases and J gave up 7 bases; unmatched junction bases: 4. Written as DNA, the CDR3 is TGTGCCAGCAGTGGGGACAGATTTGAAGCTTTCTTT. It is translated as CASSGDRFEAFF.

The V and J genes are TRBV28 and TRBJ2-1; D gene ambiguous. Germline CDR1 reads MDHEN; CDR2 reads SYDVKM. CDR3 length: 12 amino acids. With 5 bases removed from V and 4 bases from J, the gap between germline ends came to 6 bases. The CDR3 sequence: CASSQVYNEQFF. The CDR3 DNA follows: TGTGCCAGCAGTCAGGTTTACAATGAGCAGTTCTTC.

The chain links TRBV13 to TRBJ2-1, with D maybe TRBD1 (6 bases). The germline gives CDR1 PRHDT, CDR2 FYEKMQ (reference sequence). The CDR3 consists of 16 residues. V gave up 4 bases and J gave up 2 bases, with 15 bases separating them. The CDR3 here is CASSSSPDSAYNEQFF. The DNA for the CDR3 is TGTGCCAGCAGCTCGTCGCCGGACAGCGCCTACAATGAGCAGTTCTTC.

CDR3 DNA sequence: TGTGCCAGCAGCTTATCGGTCTGGGAGGGTCACTACGAGCAGTACTTC. It is translated as CASSLSVWEGHYEQYF. V usage is TRBV11-2 and J usage is TRBJ2-7; 7 bases map to TRBD2. The CDR3 has 16 residues. CDR1 and CDR2 from the germline V gene are SGHAT and FQNNGV. Losses at the gene ends were 2 bases for V and 3 bases for J; bases not matched to a gene: 10.

The chain links TRBV7-9 to TRBJ2-5; TRBD2 aligns across 10 bases. The germline gives CDR1 SEHNR, CDR2 FQNEAQ (reference sequence). V was pared by 5 bases and J by 2 bases, with 5 bases of the junction left unmatched. The CDR3 covers 15 residues. The CDR3 loop reads CASSPSGRGQETQYF. The CDR3 DNA reads as TGTGCCAGCAGCCCCAGCGGGAGGGGTCAAGAGACCCAGTACTTC.

The V call is TRBV5-1, the J call TRBJ2-3; D remains ambiguous. V lost 0 bases to trimming and J lost 1 base, with 12 bases between them. The V gene's germline CDR1 is SGHRS and CDR2 YFSETQ. The CDR3 covers 16 residues. This CDR3 is CASSLARLTGTDTQYF. CDR3 DNA sequence: TGCGCCAGCAGCTTGGCCCGACTGACCGGCACAGATACGCAGTATTTT.

The chain's CDR3 is CASSPYRASNQPQHF. CDR3 in DNA: TGTGCCAGCAGCCCCTACAGGGCCTCCAATCAGCCCCAGCATTTT. The gene calls are TRBV27 and TRBJ1-5; D may be TRBD1 (6 bases). Germline V gene lookup returns CDR1 MNHEY and CDR2 SMNVEV (reference sequence). With 6 bases removed from V and 3 bases from J, the gap between germline ends came to 15 bases. The CDR3 spans 15 residues.

The chain is built from TRBV7-8 and TRBJ2-7, with TRBD2 as a possible D gene (6 bases). The germline V gene encodes CDR1 SGHVS and CDR2 FQNEAQ. V was pared by 4 bases and J by 3 bases, with 16 bases between. The CDR3 spans 15 residues. CDR3 DNA: TGTGCCAGCAGCTCCCTCCGGCTAGCGAGCTACGAGCAGTACTTC. The encoded protein is CASSSLRLASYEQYF.

The J gene is TRBJ2-7, the V gene TRBV5-1, with TRBD2 identical over 7 bases. The germline CDR1 and CDR2 sequences are SGHRS and YFSETQ. This CDR3 has 17 amino acids. V gave up 5 bases and J gave up 1 base; unmatched junction bases: 15. The CDR3 DNA reads as TGCGCCAGCAGTTTCTCAACCGGGGGGTCTTCATCCTACGAGCAGTACTTC. Its translation is CASSFSTGGSSSYEQYF.

The gene calls are TRBV11-2 and TRBJ2-2; TRBD1 is a possible D gene (6 bases). Germline CDR1 is SGHAT and CDR2 is FQNNGV. The ends were cut back, 3 bases at V and 7 bases at J, with 15 bases in the middle. This CDR3 is 15 amino acids long. The CDR3: CASSFHPTGGGELFF. CDR3 coding DNA: TGTGCCAGCAGCTTTCATCCGACAGGAGGCGGGGAGCTGTTTTTT. Full variable domain (rest looked up from reference TRBV11-2 and TRBJ2-2): EAGVAQSPRYKIIEKRQSVAFWCNPISGHATLYWYQQILGQGPKLLIQFQNNGVVDDSQLPKDRFSAERLKGVDSTLKIQPAKLEDSAVYLCASSFHPTGGGELFFGEGSRLTVL.

V usage is TRBV10-3 and J usage is TRBJ1-5, with 9 bases matching TRBD1. Germline V lookup: CDR1 ENHRY, CDR2 SYGVKD. The length of the CDR3 is 16 residues. The junction had 6 bases not matched to a gene; V was cut back by 4 bases and J by 2 bases. The CDR3 DNA is TGTGCCATCAGTGGAGGGACAGGGTCGGGCAATCAGCCCCAGCATTTT. It codes for CAISGGTGSGNQPQHF.

This chain joins TRBV11-2 and TRBJ2-5; maybe TRBD2 (5 bases). From germline, CDR1 is SGHAT and CDR2 FQNNGV. V dropped 4 bases and J dropped 5 bases, with 20 bases sitting between them. This CDR3 comprises 16 residues. CDR3 loop: CASSSDYRGSWETQYF. CDR3 nucleotides: TGTGCCAGCAGCTCGGATTATCGAGGGTCATGGGAGACCCAGTACTTC.

This chain joins TRBV4-3 and TRBJ2-5, with unresolved D. V lost 0 bases and J lost 5, with 10 bases in between. In germline, CDR1 is LGHNA, CDR2 YSLEER. CDR3 length: 14 amino acids. The CDR3 here is CASSQDVGKETQYF. In DNA, the CDR3 is TGCGCCAGCAGCCAAGATGTAGGGAAGGAGACCCAGTACTTC.

The chain couples TRBV29-1 to TRBJ2-1; 13 positions match TRBD2. CDR1 is SQVTM, CDR2 ANQGSEA, per germline. The CDR3 is made up of 17 amino acids. V dropped 7 bases and J dropped 1; count of bases not matched to a gene: 10. In nucleotides, the CDR3 is TGCAGCGGTTGGACTAGCGGGAGTATTAAATCCTACAATGAGCAGTTCTTC. It encodes CSGWTSGSIKSYNEQFF.

As regards this clone: Other nucleotide sequences in the sample specify the same CDR3. J is TRBJ2-1 and V is TRBV7-9, with 7 bases lining up with TRBD2. CDR1 and CDR2 from the germline V gene are SEHNR and FQNEAQ (reference sequence). The CDR3 is 15 amino acids. The trim removed 0 bases at V and 3 bases at J, leaving 2 bases unmatched. The CDR3 region is CASSLAGGRYNEQFF. DNA for the CDR3: TGTGCCAGCAGCTTAGCGGGAGGGCGCTACAATGAGCAGTTCTTC.

J is TRBJ1-5 and V is TRBV27; the match to TRBD1 covers 10 bases. The ends lost 5 bases at V and 6 bases at J; junction bases unmatched: 10. Germline-derived CDR1 and CDR2 are MNHEY and SMNVEV (reference sequence). This CDR3 spans 16 amino acids. This CDR3 reads CASSTLTDRGPQPQHF. CDR3 coding DNA: TGTGCCAGCAGTACACTTACCGACAGGGGGCCTCAGCCCCAGCATTTT.

This chain links TRBV4-1 with TRBJ1-2; D is ambiguous. This CDR3 is built from 14 residues. The V gene lost 1 base and the J gene lost 6 bases, with 12 bases spanning the gap. Germline lookup yields CDR1 MGHRA and CDR2 YSYEKL. The CDR3 loop is CASSQVWDRDGYTF. The DNA for the CDR3 is TGCGCCAGCAGCCAAGTCTGGGATCGCGATGGCTACACCTTC.

In its sample, this clone was seen once. The chain has TRBV4-3 and TRBJ2-1; a possible D gene is TRBD2 (5 bases). The germline gives CDR1 LGHNA, CDR2 YSLEER. This CDR3 spans 13 amino acids. The V end was cut by 1 base, the J end by 13 bases, with 14 bases between. The CDR3 here is CASSQGRGNYQFF. The CDR3, as DNA: TGCGCCAGCAGCCAAGGGAGAGGGAACTATCAGTTCTTC.

The chain carries TRBV14 and TRBJ2-2; D is unclear. The CDR3 has 16 residues. The ends were cut back, 5 bases at V and 5 bases at J, with 18 bases in the middle. Per germline, CDR1 SGHDN and CDR2 FVKESK. Here the CDR3 reads CASSFLVATNTGELFF. The CDR3, as DNA: TGTGCCAGCAGCTTCCTCGTGGCGACCAATACCGGGGAGCTGTTTTTT.

The chain links TRBV29-1 to TRBJ1-2, with D hard to call. The V end lost 5 bases, the J end lost 8 bases, and 12 bases lay between the germline ends. This CDR3 has 11 amino acids. The germline V gene has CDR1 SQVTM and CDR2 ANQGSEA. The CDR3 coding sequence is TGCAGCGTTTTGTCCGGAGGGGGCTACACCTTC. The encoded protein is CSVLSGGGYTF.

This clone was counted a few times. The V and J genes are TRBV7-8 and TRBJ1-2; possibly TRBD1 for D (5 bases). This CDR3 has 9 amino acids. Germline V gene lookup returns CDR1 SGHVS and CDR2 FQNEAQ. V lost 11 bases and J lost 6, with 7 bases in between. The CDR3 spells CASGDGYTF. CDR3 nucleotides: TGTGCCTCGGGGGATGGCTACACCTTC.